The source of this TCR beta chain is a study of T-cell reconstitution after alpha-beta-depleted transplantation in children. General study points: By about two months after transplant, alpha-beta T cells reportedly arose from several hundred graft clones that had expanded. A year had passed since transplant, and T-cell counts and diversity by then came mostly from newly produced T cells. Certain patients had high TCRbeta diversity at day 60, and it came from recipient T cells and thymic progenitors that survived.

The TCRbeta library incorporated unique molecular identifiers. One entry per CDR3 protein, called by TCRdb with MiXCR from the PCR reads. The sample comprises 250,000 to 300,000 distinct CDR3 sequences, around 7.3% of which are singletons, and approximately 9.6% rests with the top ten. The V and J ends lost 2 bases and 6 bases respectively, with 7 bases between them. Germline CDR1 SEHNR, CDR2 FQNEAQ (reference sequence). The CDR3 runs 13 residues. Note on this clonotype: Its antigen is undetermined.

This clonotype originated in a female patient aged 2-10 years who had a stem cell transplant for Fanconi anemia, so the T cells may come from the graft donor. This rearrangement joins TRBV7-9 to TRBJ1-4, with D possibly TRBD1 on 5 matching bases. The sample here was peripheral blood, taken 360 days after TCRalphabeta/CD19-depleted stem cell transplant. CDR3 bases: TGTGCCAGCAGCTTAACAGGCCATGAAAAACTGTTTTTT. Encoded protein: CASSLTGHEKLFF. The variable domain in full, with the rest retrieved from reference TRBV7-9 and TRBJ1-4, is DTGVSQNPRHKITKRGQNVTFRCDPISEHNRLYWYRQTLGQGPEFLTYFQNEAQLEKSRLLSDRFSAERPKGSFSTLEIQRTEQGDSAMYLCASSLTGHEKLFFGSGTQLSVL.